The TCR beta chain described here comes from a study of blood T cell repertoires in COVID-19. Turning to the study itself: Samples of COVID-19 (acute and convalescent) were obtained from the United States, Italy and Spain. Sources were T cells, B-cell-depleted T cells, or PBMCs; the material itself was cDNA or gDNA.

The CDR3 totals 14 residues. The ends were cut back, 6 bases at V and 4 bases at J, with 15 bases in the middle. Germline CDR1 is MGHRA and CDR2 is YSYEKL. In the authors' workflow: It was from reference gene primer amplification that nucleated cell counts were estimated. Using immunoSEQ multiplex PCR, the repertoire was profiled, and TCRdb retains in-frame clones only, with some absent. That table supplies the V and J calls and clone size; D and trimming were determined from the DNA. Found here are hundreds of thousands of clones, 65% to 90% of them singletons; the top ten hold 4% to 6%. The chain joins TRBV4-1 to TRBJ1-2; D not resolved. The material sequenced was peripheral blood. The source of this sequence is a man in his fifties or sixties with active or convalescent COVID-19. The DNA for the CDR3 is TGCGCCAGCAGGAGTTTGGAGGAATTCTATGGCTACACCTTC. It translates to CASRSLEEFYGYTF.